This T cell receptor beta chain was profiled in a study of control samples from healthy donors and cancer patients. Germline CDR1 and CDR2: SNHLY and FYNNEI. This CDR3 spans 14 amino acids. Trimming removed 8 bases at V and 0 bases at J, with 12 bases between. Assay used: immunoSEQ multiplex PCR; TCRdb lists only in-frame clones, some missing. This table has some 120,000 clones, roughly nine tenths appearing once. This clonotype was sampled from a woman between 50 and 59 years old with colorectal cancer. The sequenced sample consisted of PBMCs. The chain uses TRBV2 and TRBJ2-3, with D tentatively TRBD1 or TRBD2 (6 bases each). The CDR3 nucleotides are TGTGCCAGCCGTGCGGGACAAAGCACAGATACGCAGTATTTT. Translated, it gives CASRAGQSTDTQYF.